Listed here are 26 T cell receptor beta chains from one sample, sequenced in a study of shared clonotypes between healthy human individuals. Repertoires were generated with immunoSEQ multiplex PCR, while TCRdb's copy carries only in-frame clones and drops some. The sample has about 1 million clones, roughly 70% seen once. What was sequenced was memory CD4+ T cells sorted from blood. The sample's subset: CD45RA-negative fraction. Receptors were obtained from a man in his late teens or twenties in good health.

CDR3 sequence: CASSLEDRINSPLHF. For the CDR3, the DNA is TGTGCCAGCAGCTTGGAAGATCGGATTAATTCACCCCTCCACTTT. V and J are TRBV5-4 and TRBJ1-6; D call uncertain. This CDR3 comprises 15 residues. Germline V CDR1 and CDR2: SGHNT, YYREEE (reference sequence). V shed 0 bases and J shed 6 bases, with 10 bases lying between them.

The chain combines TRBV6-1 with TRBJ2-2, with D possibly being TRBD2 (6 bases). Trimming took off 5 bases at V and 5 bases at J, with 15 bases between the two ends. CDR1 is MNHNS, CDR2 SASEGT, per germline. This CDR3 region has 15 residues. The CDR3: CASSPLGGSTGELFF. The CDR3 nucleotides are TGTGCCAGCAGTCCCCTTGGAGGGTCAACCGGGGAGCTGTTTTTT.

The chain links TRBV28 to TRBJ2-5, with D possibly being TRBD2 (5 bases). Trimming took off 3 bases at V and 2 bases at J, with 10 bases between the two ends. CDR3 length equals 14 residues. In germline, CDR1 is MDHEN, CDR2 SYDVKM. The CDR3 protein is CASSFRTVQETQYF. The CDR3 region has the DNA TGTGCCAGCAGTTTCCGGACTGTACAAGAGACCCAGTACTTC. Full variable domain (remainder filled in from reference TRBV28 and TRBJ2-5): DVKVTQSSRYLVKRTGEKVFLECVQDMDHENMFWYRQDPGLGLRLIYFSYDVKMKEKGDIPEGYSVSREKKERFSLILESASTNQTSMYLCASSFRTVQETQYFGPGTRLLVL.

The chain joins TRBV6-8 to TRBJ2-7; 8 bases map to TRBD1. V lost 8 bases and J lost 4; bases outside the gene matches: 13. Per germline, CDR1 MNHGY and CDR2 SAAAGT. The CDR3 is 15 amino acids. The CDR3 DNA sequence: TGTGCCAGCTACGAGGGAAAACAGGGGGGATACGAGCAGTACTTC. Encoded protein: CASYEGKQGGYEQYF.

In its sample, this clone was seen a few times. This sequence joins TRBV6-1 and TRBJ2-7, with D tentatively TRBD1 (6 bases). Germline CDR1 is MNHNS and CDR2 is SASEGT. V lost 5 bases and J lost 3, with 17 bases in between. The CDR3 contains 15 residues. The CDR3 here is CASSSGENRDYEQYF. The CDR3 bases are TGTGCCAGCAGTTCAGGGGAAAACAGGGACTACGAGCAGTACTTC.

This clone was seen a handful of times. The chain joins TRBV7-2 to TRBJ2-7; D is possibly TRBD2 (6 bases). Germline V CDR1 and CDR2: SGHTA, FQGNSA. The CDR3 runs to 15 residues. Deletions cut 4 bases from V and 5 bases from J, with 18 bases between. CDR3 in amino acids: CASSSGGRPRDEQYF. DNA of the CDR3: TGTGCCAGCAGCTCCGGGGGTAGGCCGAGGGACGAGCAGTACTTC. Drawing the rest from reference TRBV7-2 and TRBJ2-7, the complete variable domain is GAGVSQSPSNKVTEKGKDVELRCDPISGHTALYWYRQSLGQGLEFLIYFQGNSAPDKSGLPSDRFSAERTGGSVSTLTIQRTQQEDSAVYLCASSSGGRPRDEQYFGPGTRLTVT.

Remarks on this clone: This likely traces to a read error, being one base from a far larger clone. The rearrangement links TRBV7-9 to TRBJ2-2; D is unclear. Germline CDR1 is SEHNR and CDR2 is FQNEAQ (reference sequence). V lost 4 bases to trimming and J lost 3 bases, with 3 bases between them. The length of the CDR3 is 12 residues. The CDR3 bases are TGTGCCAGCAGCTGGGACACCGGGGAGCTGTTTTTT. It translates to CASSWDTGELFF.

The CDR3 is CASCWGGGADTQYF. The CDR3 DNA reads as TGTGCCAGCTGTTGGGGGGGCGGGGCAGATACGCAGTATTTT. The chain employs TRBV2 and TRBJ2-3; a weak D match, TRBD2 (7 bases). The CDR3 has 14 residues. The V end lost 8 bases, the J end lost 4 bases, and 16 bases lay between the germline ends. Germline-derived CDR1 and CDR2 are SNHLY and FYNNEI.

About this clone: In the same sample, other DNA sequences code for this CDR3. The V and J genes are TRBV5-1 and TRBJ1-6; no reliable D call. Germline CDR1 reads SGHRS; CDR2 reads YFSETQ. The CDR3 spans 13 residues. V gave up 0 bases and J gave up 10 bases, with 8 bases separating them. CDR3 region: CASSLAGRSPLHF. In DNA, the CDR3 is TGCGCCAGCAGCTTGGCCGGGCGGTCACCCCTCCACTTT.

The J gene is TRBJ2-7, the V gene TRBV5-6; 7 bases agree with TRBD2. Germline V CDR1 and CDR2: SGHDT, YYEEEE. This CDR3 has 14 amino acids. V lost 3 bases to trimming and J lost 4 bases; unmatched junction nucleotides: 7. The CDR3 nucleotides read TGTGCCAGCAGCTCCTTAGCGGGTGGGTACGAGCAGTACTTC. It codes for CASSSLAGGYEQYF.

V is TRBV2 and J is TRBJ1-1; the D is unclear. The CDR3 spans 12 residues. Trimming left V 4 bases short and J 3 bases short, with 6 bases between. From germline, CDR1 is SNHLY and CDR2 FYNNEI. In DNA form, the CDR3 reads TGTGCCAGCAGTGTCGAGCACACTGAAGCTTTCTTT. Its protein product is CASSVEHTEAFF.

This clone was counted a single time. The CDR3 nucleotides read TGTGCCAGCAGCCCTAGTCTGACAGTTTCCTACGAGCAGTACTTC. Protein sequence: CASSPSLTVSYEQYF. The chain employs TRBV9 and TRBJ2-7, with TRBD1 as a possible D gene (5 bases). The CDR3 sequence is 15 residues long. Germline values: CDR1 SGDLS, CDR2 YYNGEE. V was cut by 4 bases and J by 1 base, with 15 bases left in between.

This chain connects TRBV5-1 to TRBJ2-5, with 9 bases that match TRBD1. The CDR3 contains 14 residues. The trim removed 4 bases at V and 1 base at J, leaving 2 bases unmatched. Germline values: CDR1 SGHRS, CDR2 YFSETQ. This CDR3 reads CASSTGGLQETQYF. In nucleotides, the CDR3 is TGCGCCAGCAGCACAGGGGGCCTCCAAGAGACCCAGTACTTC.

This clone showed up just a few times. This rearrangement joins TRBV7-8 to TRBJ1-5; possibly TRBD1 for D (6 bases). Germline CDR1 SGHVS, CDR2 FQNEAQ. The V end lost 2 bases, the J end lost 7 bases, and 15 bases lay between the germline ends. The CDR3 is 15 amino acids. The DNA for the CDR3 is TGTGCCAGCAGCTTAAAGGGGGGCTCTGGGCAGCCCCAGCATTTT. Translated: CASSLKGGSGQPQHF.

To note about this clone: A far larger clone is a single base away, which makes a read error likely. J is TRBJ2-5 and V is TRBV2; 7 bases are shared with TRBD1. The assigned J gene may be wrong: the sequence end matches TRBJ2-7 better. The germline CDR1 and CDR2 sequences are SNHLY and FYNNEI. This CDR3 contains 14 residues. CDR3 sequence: CASSLDRSSYEQYF. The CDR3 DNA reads TGTGCCAGCAGCCTGGACAGGAGCTCCTACGAGCAGTACTTC.

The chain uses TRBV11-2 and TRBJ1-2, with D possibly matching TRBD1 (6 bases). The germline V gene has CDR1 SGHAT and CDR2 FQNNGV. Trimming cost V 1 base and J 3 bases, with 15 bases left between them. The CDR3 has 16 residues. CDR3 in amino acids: CASSLVGGGPYYGYTF. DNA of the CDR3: TGTGCCAGCAGCTTAGTTGGTGGGGGCCCTTACTATGGCTACACCTTC.

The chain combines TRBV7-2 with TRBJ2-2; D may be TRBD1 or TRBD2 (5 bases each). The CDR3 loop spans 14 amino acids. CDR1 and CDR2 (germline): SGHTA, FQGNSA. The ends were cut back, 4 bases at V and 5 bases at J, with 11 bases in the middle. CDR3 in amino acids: CASSSRDRTGELFF. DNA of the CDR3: TGTGCCAGCAGCTCCAGGGACCGGACCGGGGAGCTGTTTTTT.

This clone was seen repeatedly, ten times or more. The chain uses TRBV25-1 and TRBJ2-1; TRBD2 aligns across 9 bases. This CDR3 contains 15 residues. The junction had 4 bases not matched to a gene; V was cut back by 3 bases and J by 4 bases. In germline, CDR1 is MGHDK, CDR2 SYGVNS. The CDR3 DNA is TGTGCCAGCAGTGATGCGGGGGGGCAGTACAATGAGCAGTTCTTC. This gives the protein CASSDAGGQYNEQFF.

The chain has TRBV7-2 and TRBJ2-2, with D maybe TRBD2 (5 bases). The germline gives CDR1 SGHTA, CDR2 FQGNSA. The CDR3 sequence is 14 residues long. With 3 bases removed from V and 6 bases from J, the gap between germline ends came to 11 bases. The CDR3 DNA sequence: TGTGCCAGCAGCTTGGGCCGGGGTGCCGGGGAGCTGTTTTTT. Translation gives CASSLGRGAGELFF.

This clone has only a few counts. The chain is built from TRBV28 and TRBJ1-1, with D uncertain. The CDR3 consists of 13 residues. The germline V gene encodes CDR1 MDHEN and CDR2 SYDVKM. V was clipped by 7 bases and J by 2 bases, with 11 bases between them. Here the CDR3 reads CASNPHLNTEAFF. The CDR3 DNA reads TGTGCCAGCAATCCACACCTCAACACTGAAGCTTTCTTT.

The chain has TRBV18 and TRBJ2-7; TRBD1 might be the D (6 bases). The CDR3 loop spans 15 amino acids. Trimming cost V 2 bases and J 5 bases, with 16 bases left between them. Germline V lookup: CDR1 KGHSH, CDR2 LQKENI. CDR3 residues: CASSPGAGVWNEQYF. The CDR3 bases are TGTGCCAGCTCACCAGGGGCAGGGGTATGGAACGAGCAGTACTTC.

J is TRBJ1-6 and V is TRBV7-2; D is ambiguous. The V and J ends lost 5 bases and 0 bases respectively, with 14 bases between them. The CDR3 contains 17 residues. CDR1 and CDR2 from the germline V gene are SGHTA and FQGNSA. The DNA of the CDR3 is TGTGCCAGCAGCCCATTTGGAAGGAGCTCCTATAATTCACCCCTCCACTTT. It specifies CASSPFGRSSYNSPLHF.

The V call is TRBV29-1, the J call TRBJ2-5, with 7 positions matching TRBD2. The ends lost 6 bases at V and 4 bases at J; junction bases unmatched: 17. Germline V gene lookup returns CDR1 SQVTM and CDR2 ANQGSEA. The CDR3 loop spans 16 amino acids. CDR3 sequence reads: CSVIPALQAGRETQYF. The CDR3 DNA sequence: TGCAGCGTCATCCCCGCCCTACAAGCGGGACGAGAGACCCAGTACTTC.

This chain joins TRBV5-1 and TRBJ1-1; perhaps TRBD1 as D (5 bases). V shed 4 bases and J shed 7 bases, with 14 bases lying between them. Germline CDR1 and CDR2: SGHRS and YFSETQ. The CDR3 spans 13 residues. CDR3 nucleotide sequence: TGCGCCAGCAGCCCGCGGCCCGACAGTGAAGCTTTCTTT. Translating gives CASSPRPDSEAFF.

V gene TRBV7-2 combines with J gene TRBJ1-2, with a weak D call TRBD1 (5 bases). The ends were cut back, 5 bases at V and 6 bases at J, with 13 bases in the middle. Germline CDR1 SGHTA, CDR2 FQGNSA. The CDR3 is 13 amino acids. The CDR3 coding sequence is TGTGCCAGCAGCCCTAGGGGAGGAGATGGCTACACCTTC. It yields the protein CASSPRGGDGYTF.

CDR3 DNA: TGTGCCAGCAGCTCGAGCGGGGGGGCCAACACCGGGGAGCTGTTTTTT. Residues: CASSSSGGANTGELFF. The chain carries TRBV7-8 and TRBJ2-2, with TRBD2 matching 10 bases. With V trimmed by 4 bases and J by 2 bases, 4 bases remained unmatched. Per germline, CDR1 SGHVS and CDR2 FQNEAQ. This CDR3 comprises 16 residues.